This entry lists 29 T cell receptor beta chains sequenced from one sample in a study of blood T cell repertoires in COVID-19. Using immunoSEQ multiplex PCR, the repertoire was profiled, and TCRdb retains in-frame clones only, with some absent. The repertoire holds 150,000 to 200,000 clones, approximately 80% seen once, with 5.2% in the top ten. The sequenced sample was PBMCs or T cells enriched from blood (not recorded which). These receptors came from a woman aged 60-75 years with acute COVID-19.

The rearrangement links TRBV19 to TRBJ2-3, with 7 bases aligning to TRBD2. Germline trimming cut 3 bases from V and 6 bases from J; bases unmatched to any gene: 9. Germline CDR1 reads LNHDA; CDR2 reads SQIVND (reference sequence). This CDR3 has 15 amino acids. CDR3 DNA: TGTGCCAGTAGTATTGGGCGGGAGATGGGGGATACGCAGTATTTT. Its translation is CASSIGREMGDTQYF.

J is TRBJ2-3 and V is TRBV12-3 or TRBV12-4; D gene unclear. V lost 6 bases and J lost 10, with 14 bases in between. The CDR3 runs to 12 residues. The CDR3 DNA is TGTGCCAGCAGGCCGCAGGAAACCGCGCAGTATTTT. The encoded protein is CASRPQETAQYF.

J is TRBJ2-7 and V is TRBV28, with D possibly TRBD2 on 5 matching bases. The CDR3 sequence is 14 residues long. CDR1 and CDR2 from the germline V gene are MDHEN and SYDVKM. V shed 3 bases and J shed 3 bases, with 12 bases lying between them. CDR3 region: CASSFAGRNYEQYV. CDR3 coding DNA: TGTGCCAGCAGTTTCGCGGGCAGGAACTACGAGCAGTACGTC.

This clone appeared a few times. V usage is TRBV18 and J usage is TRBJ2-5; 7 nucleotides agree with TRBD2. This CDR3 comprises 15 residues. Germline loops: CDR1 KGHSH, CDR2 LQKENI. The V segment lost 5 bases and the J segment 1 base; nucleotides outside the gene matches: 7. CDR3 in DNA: TGTGCCAGCTCAACAGGCGGGGGAGTCCAAGAGACCCAGTACTTC. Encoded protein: CASSTGGGVQETQYF.

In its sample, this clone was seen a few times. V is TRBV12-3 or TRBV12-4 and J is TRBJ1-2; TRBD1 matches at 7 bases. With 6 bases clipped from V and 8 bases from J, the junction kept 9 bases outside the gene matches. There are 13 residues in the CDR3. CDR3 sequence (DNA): TGTGCCAGCAGCCTAGACAGGGAAAGAGGCTACACCTTC. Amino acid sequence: CASSLDRERGYTF.

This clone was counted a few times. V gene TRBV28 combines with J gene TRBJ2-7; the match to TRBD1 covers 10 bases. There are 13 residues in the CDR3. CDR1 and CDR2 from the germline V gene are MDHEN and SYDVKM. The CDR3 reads CASNYRDRGQRGV. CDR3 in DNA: TGTGCCAGCAATTACCGGGACAGGGGACAACGGGGCGTC.

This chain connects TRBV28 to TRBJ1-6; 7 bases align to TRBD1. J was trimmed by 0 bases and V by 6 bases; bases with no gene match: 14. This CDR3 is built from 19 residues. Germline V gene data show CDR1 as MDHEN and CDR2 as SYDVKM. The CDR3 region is CASSPPGQRTNSYNSPLHF. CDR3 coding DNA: TGTGCCAGCAGCCCCCCGGGACAGAGGACCAACTCCTATAATTCACCCCTCCACTTT.

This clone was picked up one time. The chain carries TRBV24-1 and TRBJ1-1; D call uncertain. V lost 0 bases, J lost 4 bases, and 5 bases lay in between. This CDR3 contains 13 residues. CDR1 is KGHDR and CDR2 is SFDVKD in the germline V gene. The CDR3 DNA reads TGTGCCACCAGTGATTTGTCAGGCACTGAAGCTTTCTTT. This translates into CATSDLSGTEAFF.

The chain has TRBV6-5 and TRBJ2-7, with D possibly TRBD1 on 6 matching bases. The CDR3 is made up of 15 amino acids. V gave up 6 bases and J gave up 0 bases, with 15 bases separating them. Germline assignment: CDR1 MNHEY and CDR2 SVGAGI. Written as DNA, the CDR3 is TGTGCCAGCAGGGAGACAGGACTCCTCTCCTACGAGCAGTACTTC. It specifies CASRETGLLSYEQYF.

Here the CDR3 reads CATGTSGKGEQFF. CDR3 in DNA: TGTGCCACCGGGACTAGCGGGAAAGGTGAGCAGTTCTTC. The V call is TRBV19, the J call TRBJ2-1; 13 bases are a match to TRBD2. Losses at the gene ends were 10 bases for V and 9 bases for J; bases not matched to a gene: 6. CDR3 length equals 13 residues. The germline CDR1 and CDR2 sequences are LNHDA and SQIVND (reference sequence).

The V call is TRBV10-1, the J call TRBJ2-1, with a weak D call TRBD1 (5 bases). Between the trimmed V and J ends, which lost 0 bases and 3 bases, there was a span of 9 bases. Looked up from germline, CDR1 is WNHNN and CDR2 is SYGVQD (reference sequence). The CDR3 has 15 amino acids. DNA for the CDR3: TGCGCCAGCAGTGAGTCCCAGGGATACTACAATGAGCAGTTCTTC. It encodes CASSESQGYYNEQFF.

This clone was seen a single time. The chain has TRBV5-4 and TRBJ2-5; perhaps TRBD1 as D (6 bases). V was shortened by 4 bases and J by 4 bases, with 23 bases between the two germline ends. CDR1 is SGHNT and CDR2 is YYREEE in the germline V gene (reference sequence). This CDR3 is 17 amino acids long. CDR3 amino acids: CASSPRRLGTTGETQYF. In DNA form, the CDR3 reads TGTGCCAGCAGCCCCCGGCGCCTAGGGACAACCGGAGAGACCCAGTACTTC.

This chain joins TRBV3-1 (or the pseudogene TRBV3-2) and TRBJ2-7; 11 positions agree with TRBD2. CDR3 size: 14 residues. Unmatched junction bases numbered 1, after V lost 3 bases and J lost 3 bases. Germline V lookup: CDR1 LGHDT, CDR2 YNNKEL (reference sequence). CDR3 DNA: TGTGCCAGCAGCCACGGGACTAGCGGCTACGAGCAGTACTTC. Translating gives CASSHGTSGYEQYF.

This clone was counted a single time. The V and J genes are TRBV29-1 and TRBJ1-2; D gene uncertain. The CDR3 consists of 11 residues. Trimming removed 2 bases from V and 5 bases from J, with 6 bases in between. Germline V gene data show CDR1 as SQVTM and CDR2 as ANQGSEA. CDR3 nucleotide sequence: TGCAGCGTTGAAACGGGATATGGCTACACCTTC. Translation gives CSVETGYGYTF.

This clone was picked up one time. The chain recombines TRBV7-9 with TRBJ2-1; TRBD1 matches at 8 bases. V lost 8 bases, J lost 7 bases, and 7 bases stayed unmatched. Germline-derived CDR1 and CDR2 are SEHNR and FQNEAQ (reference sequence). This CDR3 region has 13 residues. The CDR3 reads CASFGQGRNEQFF. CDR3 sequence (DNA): TGTGCCAGCTTCGGACAGGGACGGAATGAGCAGTTCTTC.

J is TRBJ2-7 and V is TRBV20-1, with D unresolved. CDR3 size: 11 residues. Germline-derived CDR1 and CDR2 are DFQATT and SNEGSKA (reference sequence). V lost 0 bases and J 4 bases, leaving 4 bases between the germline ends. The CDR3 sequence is CSARETYEQYF. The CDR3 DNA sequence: TGCAGTGCTAGAGAAACTTACGAGCAGTACTTC.

CDR3 coding DNA: TGTGCCAGCAGCTTGAGACGGGTAACAGATACGCAGTATTTT. It translates to CASSLRRVTDTQYF. V and J are TRBV5-4 and TRBJ2-3; D call uncertain. CDR1 and CDR2 from the germline V gene are SGHNT and YYREEE (reference sequence). Trimming pared 1 base from V and 3 bases from J, leaving 9 bases between. The CDR3 is 14 amino acids. Filled out from reference TRBV5-4 and TRBJ2-3, the complete variable domain reads ETGVTQSPTHLIKTRGQQVTLRCSSQSGHNTVSWYQQALGQGPQFIFQYYREEENGRGNFPPRFSGLQFPNYSSELNVNALELDDSALYLCASSLRRVTDTQYFGPGTRLTVL.

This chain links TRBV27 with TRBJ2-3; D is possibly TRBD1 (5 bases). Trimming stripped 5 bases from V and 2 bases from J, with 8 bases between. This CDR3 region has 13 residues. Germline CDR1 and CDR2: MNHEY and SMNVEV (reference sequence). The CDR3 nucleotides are TGTGCCAGCAGTGCCAGGGCCACAGATACGCAGTATTTT. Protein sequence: CASSARATDTQYF.

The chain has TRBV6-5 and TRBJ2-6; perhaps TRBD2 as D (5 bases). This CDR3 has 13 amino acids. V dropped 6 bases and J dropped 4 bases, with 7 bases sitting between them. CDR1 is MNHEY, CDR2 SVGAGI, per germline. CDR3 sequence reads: CASRPGGANVLTF. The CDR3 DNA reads TGTGCCAGCAGGCCGGGAGGGGCCAACGTCCTGACTTTC.

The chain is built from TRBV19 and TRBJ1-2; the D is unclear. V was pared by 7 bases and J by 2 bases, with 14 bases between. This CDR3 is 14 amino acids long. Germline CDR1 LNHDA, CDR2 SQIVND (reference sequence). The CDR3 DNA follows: TGTGCCAGTAATCGACTCGGAGGGAACTATGGCTACACCTTC. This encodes CASNRLGGNYGYTF.

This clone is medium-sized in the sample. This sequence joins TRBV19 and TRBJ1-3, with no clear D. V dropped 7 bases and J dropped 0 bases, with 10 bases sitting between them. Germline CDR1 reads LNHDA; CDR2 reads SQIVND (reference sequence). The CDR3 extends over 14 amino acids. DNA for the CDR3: TGTGCCAGTAAGGAGGACTTCTCTGGAAACACCATATATTTT. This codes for CASKEDFSGNTIYF.

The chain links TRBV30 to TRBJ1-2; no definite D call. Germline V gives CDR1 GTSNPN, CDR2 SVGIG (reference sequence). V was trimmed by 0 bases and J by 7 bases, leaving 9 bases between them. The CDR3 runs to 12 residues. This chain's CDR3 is CAWSVLTTGYTF. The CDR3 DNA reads TGTGCCTGGAGTGTACTCACCACTGGCTACACCTTC.

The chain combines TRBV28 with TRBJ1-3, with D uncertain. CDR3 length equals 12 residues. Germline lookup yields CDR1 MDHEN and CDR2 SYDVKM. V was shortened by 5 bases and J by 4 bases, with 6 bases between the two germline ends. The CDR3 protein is CASSPLGNTIYF. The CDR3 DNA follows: TGTGCCAGCAGTCCCCTAGGAAACACCATATATTTT.

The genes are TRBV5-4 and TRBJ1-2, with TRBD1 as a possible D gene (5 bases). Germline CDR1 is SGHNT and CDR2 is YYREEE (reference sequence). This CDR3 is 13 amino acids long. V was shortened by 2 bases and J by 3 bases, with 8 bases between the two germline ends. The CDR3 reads CASSFRGDYGYTF. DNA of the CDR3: TGTGCCAGCAGCTTTAGGGGCGACTATGGCTACACCTTC.

This CDR3 reads CASSLAMVSMETQYF. In DNA, the CDR3 is TGCGCCAGCAGCTTGGCCATGGTCAGTATGGAGACCCAGTACTTC. This chain links TRBV5-1 with TRBJ2-5; D not resolved. From germline, CDR1 is SGHRS and CDR2 YFSETQ. The V and J ends lost 0 bases and 5 bases respectively, with 14 bases between them. This CDR3 is built from 15 residues.

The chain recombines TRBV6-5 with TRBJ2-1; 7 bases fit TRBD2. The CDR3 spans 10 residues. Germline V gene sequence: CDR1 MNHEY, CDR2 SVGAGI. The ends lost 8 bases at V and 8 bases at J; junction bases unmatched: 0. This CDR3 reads CASRGDEQFF. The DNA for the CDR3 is TGTGCCAGCCGGGGGGATGAGCAGTTCTTC.

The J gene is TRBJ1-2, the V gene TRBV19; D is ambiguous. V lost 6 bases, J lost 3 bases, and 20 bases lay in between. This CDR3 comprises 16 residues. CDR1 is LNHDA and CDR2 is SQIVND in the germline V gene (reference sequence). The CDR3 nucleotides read TGTGCCAGTAGCTCCCCCCGGAGTCCCATATACTATGGCTACACCTTC. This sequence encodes CASSSPRSPIYYGYTF.

In nucleotides, the CDR3 is TGTGCCAGCAGTAACGCACAGGGCAGAGCTTTCTTT. Protein: CASSNAQGRAFF. The chain combines TRBV28 with TRBJ1-1; tentative D call: TRBD1 (6 bases). This CDR3 has 12 amino acids. Germline CDR1 MDHEN, CDR2 SYDVKM. V lost 5 bases, J lost 10 bases, and 14 bases lay in between.

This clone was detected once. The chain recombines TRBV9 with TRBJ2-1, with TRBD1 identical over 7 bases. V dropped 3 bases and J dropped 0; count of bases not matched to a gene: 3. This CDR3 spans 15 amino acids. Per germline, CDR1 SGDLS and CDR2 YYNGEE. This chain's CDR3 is CASSATGNSYNEQFF. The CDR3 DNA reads TGTGCCAGCAGCGCGACAGGGAACTCCTACAATGAGCAGTTCTTC.